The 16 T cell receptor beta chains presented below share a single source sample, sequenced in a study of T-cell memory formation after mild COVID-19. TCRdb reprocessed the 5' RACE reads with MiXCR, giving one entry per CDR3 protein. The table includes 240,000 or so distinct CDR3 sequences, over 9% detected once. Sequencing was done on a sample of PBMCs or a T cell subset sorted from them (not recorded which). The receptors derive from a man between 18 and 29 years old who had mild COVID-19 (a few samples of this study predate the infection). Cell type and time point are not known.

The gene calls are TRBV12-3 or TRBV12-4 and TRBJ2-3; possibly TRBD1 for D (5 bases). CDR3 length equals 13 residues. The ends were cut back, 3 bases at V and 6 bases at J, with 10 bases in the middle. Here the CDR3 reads CASSFTAGDTQYF. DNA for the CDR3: TGTGCCAGCAGTTTCACGGCAGGGGATACGCAGTATTTT.

CDR3 in DNA: TGCGCCAGCAGCTTGTCCCCGGGACAGGGGACCTACGAGCAGTACTTC. This translates into CASSLSPGQGTYEQYF. The genes are TRBV5-1 and TRBJ2-7; 10 bases agree with TRBD1. V lost 1 base and J lost 2; bases outside the gene matches: 6. There are 16 residues in the CDR3. Germline CDR1 reads SGHRS; CDR2 reads YFSETQ.

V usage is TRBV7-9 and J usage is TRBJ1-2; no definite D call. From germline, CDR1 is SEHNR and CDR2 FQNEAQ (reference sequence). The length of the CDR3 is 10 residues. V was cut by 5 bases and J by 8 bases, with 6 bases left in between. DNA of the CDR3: TGTGCCAGCAGCCCCCGGGGCTACACCTTC. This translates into CASSPRGYTF.

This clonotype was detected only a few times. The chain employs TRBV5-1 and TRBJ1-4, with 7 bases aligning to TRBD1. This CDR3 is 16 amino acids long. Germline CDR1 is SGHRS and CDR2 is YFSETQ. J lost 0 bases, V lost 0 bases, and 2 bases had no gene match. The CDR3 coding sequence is TGCGCCAGCAGCTTGGGGGACAGTTCAACTAATGAAAAACTGTTTTTT. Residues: CASSLGDSSTNEKLFF. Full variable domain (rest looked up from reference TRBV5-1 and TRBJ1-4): KAGVTQTPRYLIKTRGQQVTLSCSPISGHRSVSWYQQTPGQGLQFLFEYFSETQRNKGNFPGRFSGRQFSNSRSEMNVSTLELGDSALYLCASSLGDSSTNEKLFFGSGTQLSVL.

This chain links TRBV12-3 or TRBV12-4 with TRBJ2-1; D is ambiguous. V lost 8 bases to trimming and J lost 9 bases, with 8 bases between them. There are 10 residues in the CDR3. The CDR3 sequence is CASGVIEQFF. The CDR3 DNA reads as TGTGCCAGCGGGGTCATTGAGCAGTTCTTC.

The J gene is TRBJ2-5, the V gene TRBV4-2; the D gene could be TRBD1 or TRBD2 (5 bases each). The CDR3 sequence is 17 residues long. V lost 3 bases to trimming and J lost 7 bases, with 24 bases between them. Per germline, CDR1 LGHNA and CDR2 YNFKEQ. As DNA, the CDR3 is TGTGCCAGCAGCCAGGAATCCCGGGACCGCCTGGATGGGACCCAGTACTTC. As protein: CASSQESRDRLDGTQYF.

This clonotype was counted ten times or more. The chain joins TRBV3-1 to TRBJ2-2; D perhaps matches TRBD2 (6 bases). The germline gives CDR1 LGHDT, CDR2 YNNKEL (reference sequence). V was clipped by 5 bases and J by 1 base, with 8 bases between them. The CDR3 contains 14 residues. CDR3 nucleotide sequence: TGTGCCAGCAGCGTGGGACTGAACACCGGGGAGCTGTTTTTT. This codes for CASSVGLNTGELFF.

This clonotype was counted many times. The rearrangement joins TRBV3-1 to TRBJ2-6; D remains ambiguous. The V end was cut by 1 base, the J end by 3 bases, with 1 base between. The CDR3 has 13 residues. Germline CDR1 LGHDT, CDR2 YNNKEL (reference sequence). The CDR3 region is CASSQGGANVLTF. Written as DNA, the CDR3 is TGTGCCAGCAGCCAAGGTGGGGCCAACGTCCTGACTTTC.

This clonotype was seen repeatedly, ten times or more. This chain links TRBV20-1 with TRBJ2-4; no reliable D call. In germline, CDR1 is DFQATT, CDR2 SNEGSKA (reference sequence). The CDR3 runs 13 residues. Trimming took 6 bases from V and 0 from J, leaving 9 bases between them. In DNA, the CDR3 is TGCAGTGCGGCAGATTTAGCCAAAAACATTCAGTACTTC. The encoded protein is CSAADLAKNIQYF.

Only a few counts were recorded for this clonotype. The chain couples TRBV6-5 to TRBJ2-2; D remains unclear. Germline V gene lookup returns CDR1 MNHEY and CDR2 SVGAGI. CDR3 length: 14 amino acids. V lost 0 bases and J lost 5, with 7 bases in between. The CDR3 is CASSYSVVTGELFF. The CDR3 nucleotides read TGTGCCAGCAGTTACTCGGTGGTGACCGGGGAGCTGTTTTTT.

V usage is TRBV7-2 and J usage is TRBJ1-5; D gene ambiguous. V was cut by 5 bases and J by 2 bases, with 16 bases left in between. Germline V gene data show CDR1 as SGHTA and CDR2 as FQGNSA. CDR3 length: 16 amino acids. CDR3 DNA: TGTGCCAGCAGCGCAAGCCACCTGGAGGGCAATCAGCCCCAGCATTTT. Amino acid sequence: CASSASHLEGNQPQHF.

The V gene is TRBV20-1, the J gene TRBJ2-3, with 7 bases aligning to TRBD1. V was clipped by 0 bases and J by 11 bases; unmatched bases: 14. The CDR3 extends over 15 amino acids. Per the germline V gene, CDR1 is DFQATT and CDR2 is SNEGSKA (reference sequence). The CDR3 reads CSARDPGTEHAGQYF. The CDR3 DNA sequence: TGCAGTGCTAGAGATCCGGGGACAGAGCACGCGGGGCAGTATTTT.

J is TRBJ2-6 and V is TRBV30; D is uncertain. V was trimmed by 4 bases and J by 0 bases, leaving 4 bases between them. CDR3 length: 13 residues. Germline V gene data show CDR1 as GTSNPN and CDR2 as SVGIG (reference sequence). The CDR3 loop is CAWTPSGANVLTF. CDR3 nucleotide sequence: TGTGCCTGGACGCCCTCTGGGGCCAACGTCCTGACTTTC.

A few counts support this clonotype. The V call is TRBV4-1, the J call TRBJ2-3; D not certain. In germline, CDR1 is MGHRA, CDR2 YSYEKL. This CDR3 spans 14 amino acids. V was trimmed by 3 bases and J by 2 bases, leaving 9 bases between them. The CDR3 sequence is CASSQGPLTDTQYF. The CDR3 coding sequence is TGCGCCAGCAGCCAGGGCCCCCTCACAGATACGCAGTATTTT.

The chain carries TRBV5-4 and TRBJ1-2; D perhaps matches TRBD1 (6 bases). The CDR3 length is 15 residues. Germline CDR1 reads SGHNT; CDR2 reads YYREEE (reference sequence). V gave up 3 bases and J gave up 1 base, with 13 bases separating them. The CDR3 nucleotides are TGTGCCAGCAGCTCCTCAACAGGGTTTAACTATGGCTACACCTTC. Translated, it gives CASSSSTGFNYGYTF.

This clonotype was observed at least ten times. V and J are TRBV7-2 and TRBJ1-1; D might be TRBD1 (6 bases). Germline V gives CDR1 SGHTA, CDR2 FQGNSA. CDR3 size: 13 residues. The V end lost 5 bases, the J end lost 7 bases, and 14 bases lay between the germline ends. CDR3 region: CASSRRDTFEAFF. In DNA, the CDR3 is TGTGCCAGCAGCCGACGGGACACCTTTGAAGCTTTCTTT. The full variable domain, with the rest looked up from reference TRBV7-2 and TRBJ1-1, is GAGVSQSPSNKVTEKGKDVELRCDPISGHTALYWYRQSLGQGLEFLIYFQGNSAPDKSGLPSDRFSAERTGGSVSTLTIQRTQQEDSAVYLCASSRRDTFEAFFGQGTRLTVV.